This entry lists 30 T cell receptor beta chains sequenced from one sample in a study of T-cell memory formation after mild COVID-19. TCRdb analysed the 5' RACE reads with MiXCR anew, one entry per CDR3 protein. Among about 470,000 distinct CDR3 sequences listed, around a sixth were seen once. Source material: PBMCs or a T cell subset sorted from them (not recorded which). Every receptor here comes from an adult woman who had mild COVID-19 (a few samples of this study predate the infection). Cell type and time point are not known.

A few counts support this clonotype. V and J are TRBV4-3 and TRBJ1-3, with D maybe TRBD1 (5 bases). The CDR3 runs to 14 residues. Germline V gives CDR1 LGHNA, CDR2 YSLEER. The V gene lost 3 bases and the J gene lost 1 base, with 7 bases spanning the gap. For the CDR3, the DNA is TGCGCCAGCAGCCAGTCAGGGTCTGGAAACACCATATATTTT. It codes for CASSQSGSGNTIYF.

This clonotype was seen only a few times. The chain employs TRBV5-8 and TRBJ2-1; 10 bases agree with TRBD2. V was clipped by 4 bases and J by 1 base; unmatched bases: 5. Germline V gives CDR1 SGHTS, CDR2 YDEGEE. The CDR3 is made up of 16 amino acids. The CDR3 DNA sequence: TGTGCCAGCAGCGTCACACTAGCGGGATCCTACAATGAGCAGTTCTTC. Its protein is CASSVTLAGSYNEQFF.

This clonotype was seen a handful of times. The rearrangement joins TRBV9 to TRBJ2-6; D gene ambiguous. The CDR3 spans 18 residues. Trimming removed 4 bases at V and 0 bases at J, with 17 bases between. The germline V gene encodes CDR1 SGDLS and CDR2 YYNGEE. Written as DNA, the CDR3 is TGTGCCAGCAGCCCCGGGTTCATTCTGGCCTCTGGGGCCAACGTCCTGACTTTC. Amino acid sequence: CASSPGFILASGANVLTF.

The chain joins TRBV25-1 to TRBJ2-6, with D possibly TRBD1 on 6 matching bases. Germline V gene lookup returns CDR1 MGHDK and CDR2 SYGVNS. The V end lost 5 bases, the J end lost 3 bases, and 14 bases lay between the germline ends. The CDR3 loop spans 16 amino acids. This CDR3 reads CASSRTGSGGANVLTF. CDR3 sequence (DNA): TGTGCCAGCAGTCGTACAGGGTCGGGTGGGGCCAACGTCCTGACTTTC.

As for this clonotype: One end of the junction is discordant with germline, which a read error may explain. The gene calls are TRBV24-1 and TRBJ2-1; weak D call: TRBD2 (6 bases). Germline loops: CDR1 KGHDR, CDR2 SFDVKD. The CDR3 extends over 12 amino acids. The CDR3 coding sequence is TGTGCCACCGCGGATGGGGGGAATGAGCTGTTCTTC. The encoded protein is CATADGGNELFF.

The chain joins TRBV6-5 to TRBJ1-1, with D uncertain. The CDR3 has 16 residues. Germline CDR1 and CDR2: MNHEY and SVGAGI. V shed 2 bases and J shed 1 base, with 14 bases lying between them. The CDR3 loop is CASSYRLVERNTEAFF. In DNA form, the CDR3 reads TGTGCCAGCAGTTACCGCCTGGTGGAAAGGAACACTGAAGCTTTCTTT.

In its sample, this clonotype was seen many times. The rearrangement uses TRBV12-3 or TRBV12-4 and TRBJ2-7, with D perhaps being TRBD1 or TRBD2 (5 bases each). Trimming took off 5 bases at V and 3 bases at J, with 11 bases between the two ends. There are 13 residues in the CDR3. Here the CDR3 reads CASSPGTLYEQYF. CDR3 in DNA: TGTGCCAGCAGTCCCGGGACCCTCTACGAGCAGTACTTC.

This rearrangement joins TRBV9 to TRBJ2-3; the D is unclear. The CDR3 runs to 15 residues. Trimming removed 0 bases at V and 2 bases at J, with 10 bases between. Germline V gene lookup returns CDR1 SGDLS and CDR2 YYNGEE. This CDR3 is CASSVVGHNTDTQYF. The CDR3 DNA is TGTGCCAGCAGCGTAGTAGGGCACAACACAGATACGCAGTATTTT.

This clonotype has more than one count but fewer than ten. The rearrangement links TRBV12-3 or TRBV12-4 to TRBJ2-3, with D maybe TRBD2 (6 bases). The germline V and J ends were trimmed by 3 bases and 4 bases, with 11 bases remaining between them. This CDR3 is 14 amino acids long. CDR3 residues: CASSFAGTADTQYF. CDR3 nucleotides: TGTGCCAGCAGTTTTGCGGGAACCGCAGATACGCAGTATTTT.

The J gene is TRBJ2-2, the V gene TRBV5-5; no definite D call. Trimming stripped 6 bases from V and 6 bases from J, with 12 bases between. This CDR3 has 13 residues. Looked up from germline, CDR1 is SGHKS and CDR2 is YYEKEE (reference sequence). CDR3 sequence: CASTPVVPGELFF. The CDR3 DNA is TGTGCCAGCACCCCGGTCGTCCCCGGGGAGCTGTTTTTT.

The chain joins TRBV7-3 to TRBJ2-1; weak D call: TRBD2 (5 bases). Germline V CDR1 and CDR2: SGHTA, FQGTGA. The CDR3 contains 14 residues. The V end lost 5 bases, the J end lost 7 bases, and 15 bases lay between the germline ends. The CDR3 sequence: CASSPRLSGNEQFF. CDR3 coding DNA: TGTGCCAGCAGCCCCCGCCTTTCGGGGAATGAGCAGTTCTTC.

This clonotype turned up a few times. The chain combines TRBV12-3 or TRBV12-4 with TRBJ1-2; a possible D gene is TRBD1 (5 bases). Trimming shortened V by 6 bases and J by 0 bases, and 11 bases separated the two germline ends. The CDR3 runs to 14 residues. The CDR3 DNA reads TGTGCCAGCAGGCTTAGAGGGGCTAACTATGGCTACACCTTC. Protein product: CASRLRGANYGYTF.

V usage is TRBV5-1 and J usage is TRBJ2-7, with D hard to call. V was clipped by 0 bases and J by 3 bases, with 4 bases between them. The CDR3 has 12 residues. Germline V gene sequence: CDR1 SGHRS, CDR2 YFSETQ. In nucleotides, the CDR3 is TGCGCCAGCAGCTTGGCCGACTACGAGCAGTACTTC. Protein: CASSLADYEQYF.

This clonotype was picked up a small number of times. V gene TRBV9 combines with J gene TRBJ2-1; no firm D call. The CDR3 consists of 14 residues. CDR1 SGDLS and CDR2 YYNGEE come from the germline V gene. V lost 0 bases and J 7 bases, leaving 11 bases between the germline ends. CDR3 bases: TGTGCCAGCAGCGTAGGGAACAGTATTAATGAGCAGTTCTTC. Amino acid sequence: CASSVGNSINEQFF.

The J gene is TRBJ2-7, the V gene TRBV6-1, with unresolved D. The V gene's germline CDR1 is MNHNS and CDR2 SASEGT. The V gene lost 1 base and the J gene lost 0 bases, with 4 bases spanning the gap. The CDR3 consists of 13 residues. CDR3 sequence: CASSEVYSYEQYF. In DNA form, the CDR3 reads TGTGCCAGCAGTGAAGTATACTCCTACGAGCAGTACTTC.

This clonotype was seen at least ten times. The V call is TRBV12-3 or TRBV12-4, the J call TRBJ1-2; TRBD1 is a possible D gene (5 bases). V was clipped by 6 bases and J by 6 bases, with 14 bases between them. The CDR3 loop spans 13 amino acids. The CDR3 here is CASSRGSGNGYTF. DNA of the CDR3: TGTGCCAGCAGCCGTGGGTCAGGGAATGGCTACACCTTC.

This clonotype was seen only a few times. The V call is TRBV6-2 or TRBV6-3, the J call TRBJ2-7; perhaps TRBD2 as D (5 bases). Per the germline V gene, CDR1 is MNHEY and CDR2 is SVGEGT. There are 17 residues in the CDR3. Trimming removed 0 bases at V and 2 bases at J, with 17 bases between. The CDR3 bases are TGTGCCAGCAGTTACTCGATACCCGGAGGTCAGACCTACGAGCAGTACTTC. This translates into CASSYSIPGGQTYEQYF.

The CDR3 sequence: CASSLELTGAQQYF. Written as DNA, the CDR3 is TGTGCCAGCAGCTTAGAATTGACAGGGGCCCAGCAGTACTTC. The chain links TRBV11-1 to TRBJ2-7, with 8 bases aligning to TRBD1. Trimming removed 1 base from V and 8 bases from J; junction bases left unmatched: 7. The CDR3 is 14 residues long. The germline gives CDR1 SGHAT, CDR2 FQDESV (reference sequence).

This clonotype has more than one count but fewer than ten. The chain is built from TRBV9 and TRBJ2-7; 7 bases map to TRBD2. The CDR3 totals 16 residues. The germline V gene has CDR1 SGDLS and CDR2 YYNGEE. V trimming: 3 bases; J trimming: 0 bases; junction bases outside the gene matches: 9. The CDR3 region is CASSDGEGLSSYEQYF. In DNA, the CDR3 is TGTGCCAGCAGCGATGGGGAGGGACTAAGCTCCTACGAGCAGTACTTC.

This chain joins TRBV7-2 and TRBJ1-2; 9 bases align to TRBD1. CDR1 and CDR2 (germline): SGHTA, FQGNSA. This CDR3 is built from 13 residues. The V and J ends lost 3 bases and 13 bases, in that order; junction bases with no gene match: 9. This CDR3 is CASSFDRGALLTF. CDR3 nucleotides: TGTGCCAGCAGCTTTGACAGGGGGGCCCTACTCACCTTC.

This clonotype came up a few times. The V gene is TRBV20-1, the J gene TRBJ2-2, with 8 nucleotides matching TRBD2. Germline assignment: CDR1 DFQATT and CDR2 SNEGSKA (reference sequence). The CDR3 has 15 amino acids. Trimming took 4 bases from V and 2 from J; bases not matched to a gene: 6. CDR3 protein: CSAISAGVNTGELFF. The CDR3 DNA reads TGCAGTGCTATTTCAGCGGGAGTAAACACCGGGGAGCTGTTTTTT.

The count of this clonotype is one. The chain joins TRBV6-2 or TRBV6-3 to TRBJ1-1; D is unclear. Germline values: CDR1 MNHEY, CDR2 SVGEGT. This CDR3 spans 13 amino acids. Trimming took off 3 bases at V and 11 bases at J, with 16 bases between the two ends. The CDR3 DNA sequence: TGTGCCAGCAGTTATCGGGCAGTCGTCCGGGCTTTCTTT. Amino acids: CASSYRAVVRAFF.

The CDR3: CASSPGTVMNTEAFF. The CDR3 nucleotides are TGTGCCAGCAGCCCCGGGACAGTGATGAACACTGAAGCTTTCTTT. V and J are TRBV7-8 and TRBJ1-1; 7 nucleotides line up with TRBD1. The CDR3 runs 15 residues. With 5 bases clipped from V and 0 bases from J, the junction kept 6 bases outside the gene matches. Germline V gene lookup returns CDR1 SGHVS and CDR2 FQNEAQ.

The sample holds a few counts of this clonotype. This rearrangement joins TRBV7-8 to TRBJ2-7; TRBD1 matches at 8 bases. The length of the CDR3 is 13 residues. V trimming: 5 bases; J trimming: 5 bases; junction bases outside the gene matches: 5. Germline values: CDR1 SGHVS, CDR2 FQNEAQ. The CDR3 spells CASSTRQGNEQYF. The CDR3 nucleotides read TGTGCCAGCAGCACCCGACAGGGGAACGAGCAGTACTTC.

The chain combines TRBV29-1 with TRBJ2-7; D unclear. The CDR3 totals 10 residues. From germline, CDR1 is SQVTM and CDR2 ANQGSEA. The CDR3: CPGPSREQYF. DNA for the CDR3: TGCCCTGGACCAAGCAGGGAGCAGTACTTC.

The CDR3 reads CATSDLSGSNSYNEQFF. As DNA, the CDR3 is TGTGCCACCAGTGATTTAAGCGGGAGCAACTCCTACAATGAGCAGTTCTTC. V is TRBV24-1 and J is TRBJ2-1; TRBD2 matches 8 bases. J was trimmed by 0 bases and V by 1 base; bases with no gene match: 4. The CDR3 runs to 17 residues. Germline V gene sequence: CDR1 KGHDR, CDR2 SFDVKD.

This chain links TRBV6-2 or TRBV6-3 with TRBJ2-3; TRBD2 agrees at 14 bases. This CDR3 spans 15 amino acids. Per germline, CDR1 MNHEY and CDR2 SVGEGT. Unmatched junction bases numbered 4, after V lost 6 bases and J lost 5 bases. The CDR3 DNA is TGTGCCAGCAGAGGGACTAGCGGGAGTATAGATACGCAGTATTTT. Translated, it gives CASRGTSGSIDTQYF.

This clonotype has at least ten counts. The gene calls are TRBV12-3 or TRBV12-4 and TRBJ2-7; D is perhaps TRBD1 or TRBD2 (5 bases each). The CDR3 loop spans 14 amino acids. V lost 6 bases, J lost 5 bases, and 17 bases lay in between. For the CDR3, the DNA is TGTGCCAGCAGCAAATCAGGGAGTCGGAACGAGCAGTACTTC. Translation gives CASSKSGSRNEQYF.

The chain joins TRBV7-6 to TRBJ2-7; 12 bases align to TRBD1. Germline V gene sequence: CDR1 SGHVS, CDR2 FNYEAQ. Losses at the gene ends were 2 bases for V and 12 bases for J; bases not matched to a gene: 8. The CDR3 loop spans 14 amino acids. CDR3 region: CASSLKPGQGAPYF. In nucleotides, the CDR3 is TGTGCCAGCAGCTTAAAACCGGGACAGGGGGCGCCGTACTTC.

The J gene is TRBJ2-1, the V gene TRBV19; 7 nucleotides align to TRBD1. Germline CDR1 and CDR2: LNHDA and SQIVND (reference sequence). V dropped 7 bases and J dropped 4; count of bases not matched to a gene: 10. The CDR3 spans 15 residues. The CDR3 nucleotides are TGTGCCAGTATTTGGACAGGAGGACCTTACAATGAGCAGTTCTTC. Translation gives CASIWTGGPYNEQFF. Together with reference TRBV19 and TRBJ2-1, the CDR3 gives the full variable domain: DGGITQSPKYLFRKEGQNVTLSCEQNLNHDAMYWYRQDPGQGLRLIYYSQIVNDFQKGDIAEGYSVSREKKESFPLTVTSAQKNPTAFYLCASIWTGGPYNEQFFGPGTRLTVL.